This is a list of T cell receptor beta chains from one sample in a study of blood T cells in healthy people across ages. TCRdb ran MiXCR on the 5' RACE reads and lists one entry per CDR3 protein. The repertoire holds some 800,000 distinct CDR3 sequences, 40% to 50% seen once, with approximately 19% in the top ten. The material sequenced was blood. These receptors were taken from a man aged 60 to 69 in good health. CDR3s include the opening cysteine and the closing phenylalanine or tryptophan. Each record gives: V gene, clone size, D gene, J gene, CDR3 DNA, CDR3 protein. D genes are given only for firm matches. Clone size appears in some rows only: once, few, many, or a class for an expanded clone.

TRBV4-3,few,NA,TRBJ2-6,TGCGCCAGCAGCCAAGCGACCTCTGGGGCCAACGTCCTGACTTTC,CASSQATSGANVLTF
TRBV5-4,NA,TRBD2,TRBJ2-2,TGTGCCAGCAGCCCGGGACTAGCGGGGGACACCGGGGAGCTGTTTTTT,CASSPGLAGDTGELFF
TRBV30,NA,NA,TRBJ2-1,TGTGCCTGGAGTGAATTCTCCGACAATGAGCAGTTCTTC,CAWSEFSDNEQFF
TRBV7-8,few,NA,TRBJ2-5,TGTGCCAGCAGCTTAGGGCAGGTCTTAGAGTACCAAGAGACCCAGTACTTC,CASSLGQVLEYQETQYF
TRBV6-5,few,NA,TRBJ1-2,TGTGCCAGCAGCGGGACGGCGAGTGGCTACACCTTC,CASSGTASGYTF
TRBV7-3,NA,TRBD1,TRBJ1-2,TGTGCCAGCAGCTTGACCGGGACAGGGGACTACTATGGCTACACCTTC,CASSLTGTGDYYGYTF
TRBV12-3/TRBV12-4,NA,TRBD1,TRBJ2-1,TGTGCCAGCAGTCTAAAAGGACAGGTGGACAATGAGCAGTTCTTC,CASSLKGQVDNEQFF
TRBV11-2,NA,TRBD1,TRBJ2-3,TGTGCCAGCAGCTTAAATCAGGGGGCGCTGGCAGATACGCAGTATTTT,CASSLNQGALADTQYF
TRBV6-5,few,TRBD2,TRBJ2-7,TGTGCCAGCAGAAACCTAGCGGGGGGATACGAGCAGTACTTC,CASRNLAGGYEQYF
TRBV12-3/TRBV12-4,NA,NA,TRBJ1-5,TGTGCCAGCAGCCCGAATAGACAGAACAATCAGCCCCAGCATTTT,CASSPNRQNNQPQHF
TRBV20-1,NA,NA,TRBJ1-2,TGCAATGCTGAAACCCGGACGCGGATAAAAGATGGCTACACCTTC,CNAETRTRIKDGYTF